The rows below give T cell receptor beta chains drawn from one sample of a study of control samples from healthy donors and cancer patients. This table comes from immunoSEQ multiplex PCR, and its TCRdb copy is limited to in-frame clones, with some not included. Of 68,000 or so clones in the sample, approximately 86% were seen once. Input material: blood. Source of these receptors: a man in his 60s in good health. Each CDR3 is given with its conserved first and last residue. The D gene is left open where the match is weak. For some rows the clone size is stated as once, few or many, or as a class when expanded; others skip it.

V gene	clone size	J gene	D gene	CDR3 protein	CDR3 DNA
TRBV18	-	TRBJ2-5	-	CASSPEETQYF	TGTGCCAGCTCACCGGAAGAGACCCAGTACTTC
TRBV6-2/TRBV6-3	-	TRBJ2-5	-	CASSSWVETQYF	TGTGCCAGCAGCTCCTGGGTGGAGACCCAGTACTTC
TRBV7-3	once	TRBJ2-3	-	CASSYDWADTQYF	TGTGCCAGCAGCTACGACTGGGCGGATACGCAGTATTTT
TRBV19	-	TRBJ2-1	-	CASSIGASYNEQFF	TGTGCCAGTAGTATCGGAGCCAGCTACAATGAGCAGTTCTTC
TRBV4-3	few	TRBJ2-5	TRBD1	CASSPGQGAGETQYF	TGCGCCAGCAGCCCGGGACAGGGGGCGGGAGAGACCCAGTACTTC
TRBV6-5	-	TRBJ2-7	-	CASSSGPASYEQYF	TGTGCCAGCAGTTCTGGACCCGCCTCCTACGAGCAGTACTTC
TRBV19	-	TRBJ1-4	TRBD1	CASRTGGADEKLFF	TGTGCCAGTAGGACAGGGGGCGCGGATGAAAAACTGTTTTTT
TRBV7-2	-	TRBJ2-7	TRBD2	CASSPVSGSSPSYEQYF	TGTGCCAGCAGCCCAGTTAGCGGGAGTTCGCCTTCCTACGAGCAGTACTTC
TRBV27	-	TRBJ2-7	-	CASSLSRYSYEQYF	TGTGCCAGCAGTTTATCGCGCTACTCCTACGAGCAGTACTTC
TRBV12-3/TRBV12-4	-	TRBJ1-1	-	CASSLVGTEAFF	TGTGCCAGCAGTTTAGTAGGCACTGAAGCTTTCTTT
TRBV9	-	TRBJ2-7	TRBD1	CASSVQQGAGEQYF	TGTGCCAGCAGCGTACAACAGGGGGCGGGCGAGCAGTACTTC
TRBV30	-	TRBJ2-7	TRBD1	CAGQGIYEQYF	TGTGCCGGACAGGGGATCTACGAGCAGTACTTC
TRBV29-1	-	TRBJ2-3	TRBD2	CSVKYLVWGLETDTQYF	TGCAGCGTTAAGTATCTAGTGTGGGGACTAGAAACAGATACGCAGTATTTT
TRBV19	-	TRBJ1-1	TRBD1	CASRETGANLNTEAFF	TGTGCCAGTAGAGAGACAGGGGCCAACTTGAACACTGAAGCTTTCTTT
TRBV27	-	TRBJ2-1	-	CASTPQTKNNLAISSYNEQFF	TGTGCCAGCACCCCCCAAACGAAAAATAATCTAGCGATCAGCTCCTACAATGAGCAGTTCTTC
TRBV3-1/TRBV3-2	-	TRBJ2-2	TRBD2	CASSLRTSGRGTGELFF	TGTGCCAGCAGCCTCCGGACTAGCGGGAGGGGTACCGGGGAGCTGTTTTTT
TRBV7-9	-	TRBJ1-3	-	CASSLTGGGNTIYF	TGTGCCAGCAGCTTAACCGGTGGCGGAAACACCATATATTTT
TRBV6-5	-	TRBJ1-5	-	CASSFGRGNQPQHF	TGTGCCAGCAGTTTCGGACGTGGCAATCAGCCCCAGCATTTT